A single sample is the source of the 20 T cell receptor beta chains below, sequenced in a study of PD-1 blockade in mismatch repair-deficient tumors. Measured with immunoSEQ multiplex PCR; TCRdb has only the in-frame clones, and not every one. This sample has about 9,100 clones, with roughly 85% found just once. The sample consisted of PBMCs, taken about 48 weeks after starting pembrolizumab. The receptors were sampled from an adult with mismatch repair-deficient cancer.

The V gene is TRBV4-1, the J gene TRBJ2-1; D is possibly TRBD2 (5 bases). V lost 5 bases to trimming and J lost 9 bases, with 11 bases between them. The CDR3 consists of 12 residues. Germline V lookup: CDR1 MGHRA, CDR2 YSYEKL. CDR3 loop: CASSERVGEQFF. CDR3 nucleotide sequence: TGCGCCAGCAGCGAGAGGGTGGGTGAGCAGTTCTTC.

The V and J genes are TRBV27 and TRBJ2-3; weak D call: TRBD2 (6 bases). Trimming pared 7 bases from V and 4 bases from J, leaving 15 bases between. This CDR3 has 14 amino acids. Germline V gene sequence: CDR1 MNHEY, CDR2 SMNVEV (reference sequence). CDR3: CASTTGVLADTQYF. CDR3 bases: TGTGCCAGCACGACGGGAGTACTGGCAGATACGCAGTATTTT.

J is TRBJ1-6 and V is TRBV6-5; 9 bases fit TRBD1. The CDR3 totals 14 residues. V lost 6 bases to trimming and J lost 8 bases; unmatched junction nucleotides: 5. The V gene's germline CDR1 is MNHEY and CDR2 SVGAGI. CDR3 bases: TGTGCCAGCAGGCGGACAGGGGATCATTCACCCCTCCACTTT. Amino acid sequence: CASRRTGDHSPLHF.

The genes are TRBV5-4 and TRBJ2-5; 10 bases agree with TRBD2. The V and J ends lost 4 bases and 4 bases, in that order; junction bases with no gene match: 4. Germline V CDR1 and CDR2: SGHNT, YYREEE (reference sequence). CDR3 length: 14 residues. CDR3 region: CASSQLAGGETQYF. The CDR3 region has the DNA TGTGCCAGCAGCCAATTAGCGGGAGGAGAGACCCAGTACTTC.

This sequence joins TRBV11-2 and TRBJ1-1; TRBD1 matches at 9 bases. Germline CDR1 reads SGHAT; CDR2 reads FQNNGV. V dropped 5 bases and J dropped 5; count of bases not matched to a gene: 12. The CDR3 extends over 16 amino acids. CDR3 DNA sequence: TGTGCCAGCAGCGCCCAAACACAGGGGGCGCGGACTGAAGCTTTCTTT. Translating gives CASSAQTQGARTEAFF. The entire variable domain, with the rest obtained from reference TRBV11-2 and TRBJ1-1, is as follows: EAGVAQSPRYKIIEKRQSVAFWCNPISGHATLYWYQQILGQGPKLLIQFQNNGVVDDSQLPKDRFSAERLKGVDSTLKIQPAKLEDSAVYLCASSAQTQGARTEAFFGQGTRLTVV.

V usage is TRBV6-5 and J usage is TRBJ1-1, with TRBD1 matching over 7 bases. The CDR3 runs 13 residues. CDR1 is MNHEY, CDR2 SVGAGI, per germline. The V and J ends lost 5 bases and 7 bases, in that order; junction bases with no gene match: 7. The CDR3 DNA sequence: TGTGCCAGCAGTGAACAGGGGAAGGGTGAAGCTTTCTTT. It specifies CASSEQGKGEAFF.

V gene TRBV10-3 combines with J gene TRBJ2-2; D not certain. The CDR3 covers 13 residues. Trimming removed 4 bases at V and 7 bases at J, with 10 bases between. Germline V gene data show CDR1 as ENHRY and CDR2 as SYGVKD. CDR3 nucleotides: TGTGCCATCAGTGTGGGCTCCGGCGGGGAGCTGTTTTTT. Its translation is CAISVGSGGELFF.

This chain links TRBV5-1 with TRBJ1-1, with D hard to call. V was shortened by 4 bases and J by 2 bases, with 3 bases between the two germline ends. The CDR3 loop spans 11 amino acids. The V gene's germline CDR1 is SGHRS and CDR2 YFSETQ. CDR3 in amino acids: CASSLNTEAFF. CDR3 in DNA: TGCGCCAGCAGCCTAAACACTGAAGCTTTCTTT.

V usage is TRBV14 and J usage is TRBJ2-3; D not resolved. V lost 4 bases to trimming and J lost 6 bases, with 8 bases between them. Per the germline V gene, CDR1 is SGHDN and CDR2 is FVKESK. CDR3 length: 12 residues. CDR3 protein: CASSLPSDTQYF. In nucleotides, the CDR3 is TGTGCCAGCAGCCTCCCGTCGGATACGCAGTATTTT.

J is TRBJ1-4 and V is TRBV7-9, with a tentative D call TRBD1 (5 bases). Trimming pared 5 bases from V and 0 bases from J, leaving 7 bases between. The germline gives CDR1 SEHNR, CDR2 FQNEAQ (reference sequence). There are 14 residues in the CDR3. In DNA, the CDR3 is TGTGCCAGCAGCCAGACAGCAACTAATGAAAAACTGTTTTTT. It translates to CASSQTATNEKLFF.

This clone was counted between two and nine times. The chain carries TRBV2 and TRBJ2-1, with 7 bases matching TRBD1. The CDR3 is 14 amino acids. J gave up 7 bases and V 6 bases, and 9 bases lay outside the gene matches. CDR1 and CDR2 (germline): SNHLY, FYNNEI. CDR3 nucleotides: TGTGCCAGCAGCAGACAGGGCGATGGGAATGAGCAGTTCTTC. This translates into CASSRQGDGNEQFF. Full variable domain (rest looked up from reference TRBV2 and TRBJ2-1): EPEVTQTPSHQVTQMGQEVILRCVPISNHLYFYWYRQILGQKVEFLVSFYNNEISEKSEIFDDQFSVERPDGSNFTLKIRSTKLEDSAMYFCASSRQGDGNEQFFGPGTRLTVL.

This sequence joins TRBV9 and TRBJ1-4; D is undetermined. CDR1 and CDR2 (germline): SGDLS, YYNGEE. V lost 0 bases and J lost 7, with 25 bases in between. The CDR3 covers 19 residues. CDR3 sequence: CASSVGRSLSSRFGEKLFF. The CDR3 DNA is TGTGCCAGCAGCGTAGGGAGAAGTCTCAGCTCCCGCTTTGGTGAAAAACTGTTTTTT. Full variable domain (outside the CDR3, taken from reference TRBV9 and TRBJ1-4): DSGVTQTPKHLITATGQRVTLRCSPRSGDLSVYWYQQSLDQGLQFLIQYYNGEERAKGNILERFSAQQFPDLHSELNLSSLELGDSALYFCASSVGRSLSSRFGEKLFFGSGTQLSVL.

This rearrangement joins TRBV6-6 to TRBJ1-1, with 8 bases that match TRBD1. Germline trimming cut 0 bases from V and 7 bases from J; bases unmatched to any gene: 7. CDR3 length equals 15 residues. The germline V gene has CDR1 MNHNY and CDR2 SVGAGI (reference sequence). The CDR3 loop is CASSYSIIDRGEAFF. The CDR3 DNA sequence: TGTGCCAGCAGTTACTCTATTATCGACAGGGGTGAAGCTTTCTTT.

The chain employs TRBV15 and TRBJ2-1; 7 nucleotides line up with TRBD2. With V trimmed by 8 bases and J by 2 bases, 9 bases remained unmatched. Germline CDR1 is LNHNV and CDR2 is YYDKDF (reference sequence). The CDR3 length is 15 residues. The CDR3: CATRGGSVTYNEQFF. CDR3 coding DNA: TGTGCCACCCGGGGCGGGAGTGTTACCTACAATGAGCAGTTCTTC.

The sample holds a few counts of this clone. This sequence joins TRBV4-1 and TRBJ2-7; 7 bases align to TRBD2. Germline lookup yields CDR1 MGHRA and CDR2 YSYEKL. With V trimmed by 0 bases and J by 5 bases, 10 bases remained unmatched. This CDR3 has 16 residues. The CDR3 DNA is TGCGCCAGCAGCCAAGAAGGCGGGAGTGGAGGACACGAGCAGTACTTC. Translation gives CASSQEGGSGGHEQYF.

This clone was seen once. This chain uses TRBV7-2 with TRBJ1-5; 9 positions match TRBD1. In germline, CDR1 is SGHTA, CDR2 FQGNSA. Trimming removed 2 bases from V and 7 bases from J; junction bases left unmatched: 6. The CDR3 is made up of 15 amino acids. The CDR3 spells CASSLKQGARQPQHF. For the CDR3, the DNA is TGTGCCAGCAGCTTAAAACAGGGGGCCCGGCAGCCCCAGCATTTT.

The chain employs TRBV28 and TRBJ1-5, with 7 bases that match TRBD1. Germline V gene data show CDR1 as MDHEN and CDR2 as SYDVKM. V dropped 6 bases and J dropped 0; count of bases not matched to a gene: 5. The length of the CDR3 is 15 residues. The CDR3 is CASRLRGNSNQPQHF. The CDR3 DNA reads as TGTGCCAGCAGGCTCAGGGGGAATAGCAATCAGCCCCAGCATTTT.

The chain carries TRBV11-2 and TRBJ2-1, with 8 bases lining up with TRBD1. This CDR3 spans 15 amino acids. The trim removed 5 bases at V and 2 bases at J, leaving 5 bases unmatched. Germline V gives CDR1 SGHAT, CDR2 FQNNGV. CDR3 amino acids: CASSPDRAPYNEQFF. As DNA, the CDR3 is TGTGCCAGCAGCCCGGACAGGGCTCCCTACAATGAGCAGTTCTTC.

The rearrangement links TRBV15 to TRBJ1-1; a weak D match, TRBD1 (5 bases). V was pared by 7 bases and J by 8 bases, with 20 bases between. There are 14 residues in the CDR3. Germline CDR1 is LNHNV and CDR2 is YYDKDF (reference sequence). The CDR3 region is CATTQMAGPGEAFF. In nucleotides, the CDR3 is TGTGCCACCACTCAAATGGCAGGGCCAGGGGAAGCTTTCTTT.

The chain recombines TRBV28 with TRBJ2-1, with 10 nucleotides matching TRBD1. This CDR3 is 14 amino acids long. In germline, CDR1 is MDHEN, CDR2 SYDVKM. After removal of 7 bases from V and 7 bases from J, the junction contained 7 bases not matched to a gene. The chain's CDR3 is CASNSGQGSNEQFF. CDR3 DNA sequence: TGTGCCAGCAACTCGGGACAGGGGTCAAATGAGCAGTTCTTC.